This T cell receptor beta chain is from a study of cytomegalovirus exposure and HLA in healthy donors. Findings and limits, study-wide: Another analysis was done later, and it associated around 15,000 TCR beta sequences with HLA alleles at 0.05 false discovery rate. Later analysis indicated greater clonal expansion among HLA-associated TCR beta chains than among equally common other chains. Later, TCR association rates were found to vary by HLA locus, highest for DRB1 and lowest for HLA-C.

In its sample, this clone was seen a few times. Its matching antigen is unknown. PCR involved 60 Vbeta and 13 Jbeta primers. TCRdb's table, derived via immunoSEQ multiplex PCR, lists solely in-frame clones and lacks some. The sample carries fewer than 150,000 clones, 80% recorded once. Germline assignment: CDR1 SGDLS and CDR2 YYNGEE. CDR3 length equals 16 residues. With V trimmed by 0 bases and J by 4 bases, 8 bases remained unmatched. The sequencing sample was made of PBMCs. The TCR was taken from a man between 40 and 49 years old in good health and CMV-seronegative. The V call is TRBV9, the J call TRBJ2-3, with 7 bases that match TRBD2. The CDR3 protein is CASSVGGGRRADTQYF. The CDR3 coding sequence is TGTGCCAGCAGCGTAGGCGGCGGGAGAAGAGCAGATACGCAGTATTTT.